The T cell receptor beta chain under discussion was sequenced for a study of regulatory T cells in long-lasting Graves disease. Study-wide background: Over-5-year antithyroid drug use with positive TSH receptor antibodies defined persistent Graves' disease in the study. Study findings and constraints: Shared public clonotypes totalled over 2,500 in persistent patients, compared with roughly 970 in new patients. TRBV28, TRBJ1-2 and TRBJ2-5 were favored in persistent disease.

Time point of the sample: persistent/refractory GD, antithyroid drugs over 5 years with positive TRAb. Extracted PBMC RNA gave rise to the TCR library. HTBI primers from iRepertoire and Arm-PCR of CDR3 regions yielded the TCR beta libraries. Original analysis: Across all samples, under 65 TRBV segments and 15 or so TRBJ segments were identified. TCRdb redid the calling of the multiplex PCR reads with MiXCR, one entry per CDR3 protein. TCRdb's processing, not the authors' own work, is the source of the V and J calls. The table shows some 470,000 distinct CDR3 sequences, with around a fifth occurring only once. On this clonotype itself: Its antigen is not identified.

The V and J ends lost 0 bases and 6 bases respectively, with 12 bases between them. Germline CDR1 is DFQATT and CDR2 is SNEGSKA (reference sequence). The CDR3 covers 14 residues. The sequenced sample was peripheral blood mononuclear cells (PBMCs), obtained when the disease was refractory, from a patient treated with antithyroid drugs. This TCR was sampled from a female donor with Graves disease. The rearrangement joins TRBV20-1 to TRBJ2-1; D ambiguous. The CDR3 nucleotides are TGCAGTGCTAGAGATTTTCGCGAATCCAATGAGCAGTTCTTC. Translated: CSARDFRESNEQFF.